A selection of T cell receptor beta chains follows, all from one sample in a study of T-cell reconstitution after alpha-beta-depleted transplantation in children. MiXCR was run by TCRdb on the PCR reads, yielding one entry per CDR3 protein. The sample includes 250,000 to 300,000 distinct CDR3 sequences, more than 8% of them seen just once. Sequenced here: PBMCs from the stem cell graft donor, sampled from the stem cell graft. The receptors derive from a human donor who donated a stem cell graft to a child with SCID. The CDR3 runs from the conserved cysteine through the conserved F or W. A D gene is named only where the DNA matches it firmly. Some rows have no size entry. The others give once, few or many, or a class for an expanded clone.

j_call clone_size v_call d_call cdr3_aa cdr3_nt
TRBJ1-6 few TRBV7-8 - CASSFSALQSSYNSPLHF TGTGCCAGCAGCTTCTCGGCTCTCCAGAGCTCCTATAATTCACCCCTCCACTTT
TRBJ1-5 few TRBV12-3/TRBV12-4 TRBD1 CASSPWTGGNQPQHF TGTGCCAGCAGTCCCTGGACAGGGGGGAATCAGCCCCAGCATTTT
TRBJ2-7 few TRBV20-1 TRBD1 CSARDPTGSPYEQYF TGCAGTGCTAGAGATCCGACAGGGTCTCCCTACGAGCAGTACTTC
TRBJ2-4 many TRBV27 - CASSPGIAKNIQYF TGTGCCAGCAGTCCAGGGATAGCCAAAAACATTCAGTACTTC
TRBJ2-1 - TRBV5-1 - CASSLGVERTEQFF TGCGCCAGCAGCTTGGGGGTGGAACGGACGGAGCAGTTCTTC
TRBJ2-7 few TRBV9 - CASSATDSYEQYF TGTGCCAGCAGCGCGACGGACTCCTACGAGCAGTACTTC
TRBJ2-2 few TRBV20-1 - CSARAEPWNTGELFF TGCAGTGCTAGAGCAGAGCCCTGGAACACCGGGGAGCTGTTTTTT
TRBJ2-4 - TRBV5-6 TRBD2 CAISSGPSERGPIQYF TGTGCCATCAGCTCCGGGCCTAGCGAGCGGGGCCCCATTCAGTACTTC
TRBJ1-2 many TRBV5-1 - CASSLDRQSYGYTF TGCGCCAGCAGCTTGGATCGACAATCCTATGGCTACACCTTC
TRBJ2-6 - TRBV12-5 TRBD1 CASGAGQGFTGANVLTF TGTGCTAGTGGGGCGGGACAGGGTTTCACTGGGGCCAACGTCCTGACTTTC
TRBJ2-1 many TRBV12-3/TRBV12-4 - CASSIRTPNEQFF TGTGCCAGCAGTATTAGGACTCCTAACGAGCAGTTCTTC
TRBJ1-1 few TRBV6-1 TRBD1 CASTRGLNTEAFF TGTGCCAGCACCAGGGGGCTAAACACTGAAGCTTTCTTT
TRBJ2-7 few TRBV27 - CASRWTATSYEQYF TGTGCCAGCAGGTGGACAGCCACCTCCTACGAGCAGTACTTC
TRBJ2-3 - TRBV11-2 - CATLGHDTQYF TGTGCCACACTAGGGCACGATACGCAGTATTTT
TRBJ2-7 few TRBV14 - CASSPFPTGPYEQYF TGTGCCAGCAGCCCCTTCCCTACAGGACCCTACGAGCAGTACTTC
TRBJ2-4 - TRBV6-1 - CASSEGGYSGVAKNIQYF TGTGCCAGCAGTGAAGGGGGTTATTCCGGTGTAGCCAAAAACATTCAGTACTTC
TRBJ2-3 - TRBV7-2 - CASSFTRTDTQYF TGTGCCAGCAGCTTCACCCGCACAGATACGCAGTATTTT
TRBJ1-1 - TRBV7-9 - CASSKTGMATEAFF TGTGCCAGCAGCAAAACAGGGATGGCCACTGAAGCTTTCTTT
TRBJ2-1 few TRBV10-3 TRBD2 CAIRGGSGGASNEQFF TGTGCCATCAGGGGGGGTAGCGGGGGGGCATCCAATGAGCAGTTCTTC
TRBJ2-3 few TRBV20-1 - CSARPGEGLMGTDTQYF TGCAGTGCTAGACCGGGGGAAGGATTAATGGGGACAGATACGCAGTATTTT
TRBJ1-5 few TRBV15 TRBD1 CATSRDTGQINQPQHF TGTGCCACCAGCAGAGATACGGGACAGATCAATCAGCCCCAGCATTTT
TRBJ2-1 - TRBV5-1 - CASSIGLIPYNEQFF TGCGCCAGCAGCATAGGACTGATTCCCTACAATGAGCAGTTCTTC
TRBJ1-1 - TRBV19 - CASRWTPNTEAFF TGTGCCAGTAGGTGGACGCCGAACACTGAAGCTTTCTTT
TRBJ1-5 - TRBV9 TRBD1 CASSVDGTGDQPQHF TGTGCCAGCAGCGTAGATGGGACAGGCGATCAGCCCCAGCATTTT
TRBJ1-4 few TRBV2 TRBD1 CASSVDRVDEKLFF TGTGCCAGCAGTGTAGACAGGGTGGATGAAAAACTGTTTTTT
TRBJ1-2 few TRBV20-1 TRBD1 CSAKERQGNYGYTF TGCAGTGCTAAGGAACGACAGGGGAACTATGGCTACACCTTC
TRBJ1-1 many TRBV18 - CASSPLLTISEAFF TGTGCCAGCTCACCACTACTTACGATCTCTGAAGCTTTCTTT
TRBJ2-3 few TRBV27 TRBD2 CASSVWGGGTDTQYF TGTGCCAGCTCCGTATGGGGGGGAGGCACAGATACGCAGTATTTT
TRBJ2-3 - TRBV6-1 - CASSVEGLGTDTQYF TGTGCCAGCAGTGTAGAGGGCCTGGGCACAGATACGCAGTATTTT
TRBJ2-2 - TRBV24-1 - CATSDNQGIRGTGELFF TGTGCCACCAGTGACAACCAGGGAATTAGAGGCACCGGGGAGCTGTTTTTT
TRBJ2-7 few TRBV15 - CATSRGTAALYEQYF TGTGCCACCAGCAGAGGGACCGCAGCGCTCTACGAGCAGTACTTC